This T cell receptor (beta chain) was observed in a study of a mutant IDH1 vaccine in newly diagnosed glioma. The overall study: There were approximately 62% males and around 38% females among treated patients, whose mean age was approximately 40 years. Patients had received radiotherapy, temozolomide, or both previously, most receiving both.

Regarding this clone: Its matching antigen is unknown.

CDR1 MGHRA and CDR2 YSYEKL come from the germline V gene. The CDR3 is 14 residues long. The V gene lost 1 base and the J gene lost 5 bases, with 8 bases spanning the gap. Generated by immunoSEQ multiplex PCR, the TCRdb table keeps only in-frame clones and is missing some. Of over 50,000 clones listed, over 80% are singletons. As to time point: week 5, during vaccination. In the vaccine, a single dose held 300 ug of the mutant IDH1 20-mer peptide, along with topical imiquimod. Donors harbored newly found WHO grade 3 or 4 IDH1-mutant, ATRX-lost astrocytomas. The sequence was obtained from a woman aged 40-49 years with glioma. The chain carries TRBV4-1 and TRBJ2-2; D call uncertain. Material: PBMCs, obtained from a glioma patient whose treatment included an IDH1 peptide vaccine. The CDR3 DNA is TGCGCCAGCAGCCAAGTGCGCGGAACCGGGGAGCTGTTTTTT. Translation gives CASSQVRGTGELFF.